A selection of T cell receptor beta chains follows, all from one sample in a study of blood T cell repertoires in COVID-19. TCRdb's copy holds only in-frame clones and misses some; the assay was immunoSEQ multiplex PCR. Of roughly 390,000 clones listed, around 85% are singletons. Material for sequencing was peripheral blood. These TCRs come from a woman aged 18-35 years with acute or convalescent COVID-19. Each CDR3 is given with its conserved first and last residue. D genes are given only for firm matches. For some rows the clone size is stated as once, few or many, or as a class when expanded; others skip it.

>-|TRBV7-8|TRBJ1-1|-
TGTGCCAGCAGCCTAAGGATAGCAGGGGCAATGAACACTGAAGCTTTCTTT
CASSLRIAGAMNTEAFF
>-|TRBV7-2|TRBJ2-1|few
TGTGCCAGCAGCTTAGCGGGAGAGTACAATGAGCAGTTCTTC
CASSLAGEYNEQFF
>TRBD2|TRBV7-2|TRBJ2-1|-
TGTGCCAGCAGCTTAGCGGCGGGGGGGCCCTACAATGAGCAGTTCTTC
CASSLAAGGPYNEQFF
>-|TRBV9|TRBJ1-3|-
TGTGCCAGCAGCGTAGACAGGGCTGGAAACACCATATATTTT
CASSVDRAGNTIYF
>TRBD2|TRBV6-5|TRBJ2-7|-
TGTGCCAGCACTCCGACTAGCGGGGGGTCCTACGAGCAGTACTTC
CASTPTSGGSYEQYF
>-|TRBV10-2|TRBJ1-2|-
TGCGCCAGCAGTGAGGTGTTGCGGGGGTCAAACTATGGCTACACCTTC
CASSEVLRGSNYGYTF
>-|TRBV7-6|TRBJ2-5|-
TGTGCCAGCAGCCCCGATCCGATAGGGGAACAGACCCAGTACTTC
CASSPDPIGEQTQYF
>-|TRBV19|TRBJ1-5|few
TGTGCCGCGGGTATCAATCAGCCCCAGCATTTT
CAAGINQPQHF
>-|TRBV10-3|TRBJ2-3|-
TGTGCCATGAGGGGGACGGGAAGCACAGATACGCAGTATTTT
CAMRGTGSTDTQYF
>TRBD2|TRBV19|TRBJ2-1|-
TGTGCCAGTAGTATCCAGCGGGAGGGTGAGCAGTTCTTC
CASSIQREGEQFF
>-|TRBV3-1/TRBV3-2|TRBJ2-6|few
TGTGCCAGCAGCCCCGGAGGGGATGGGGCCAACGTCCTGACTTTC
CASSPGGDGANVLTF
>TRBD2|TRBV3-1/TRBV3-2|TRBJ2-3|-
TGTGCCAGCAGCCCGCAGCGGGAGGGCCCCCCAGATACGCAGTATTTT
CASSPQREGPPDTQYF
>-|TRBV6-5|TRBJ2-7|once
TGTGCCAGCGGTAGCGGAGGGAGTTACGAGCAGTACTTC
CASGSGGSYEQYF
>TRBD1|TRBV7-9|TRBJ1-5|-
TGTGCCAGCAGCATCGAGACAGGGGCCTTTCCCAATCAGCCCCAGCATTTT
CASSIETGAFPNQPQHF
>-|TRBV11-2|TRBJ1-6|few
TGTGCCAGCAGCCCACCCCAACGGGGGTTGGATTCACCCCTCCACTTT
CASSPPQRGLDSPLHF
>-|TRBV7-8|TRBJ1-2|-
TGTGCCAGCAGCTTAAGGGGGATGGGCTACACCTTC
CASSLRGMGYTF
>TRBD2|TRBV5-4|TRBJ2-7|-
TGTGCCAGCAGCTTGGTGTCTAGCGGGGGATACGAGCAGTACTTC
CASSLVSSGGYEQYF
>TRBD1|TRBV27|TRBJ1-4|-
TGTGCCAGCGCCCGGGACAGTCTAAATGAAAAACTGTTTTTT
CASARDSLNEKLFF
>-|TRBV6-2/TRBV6-3|TRBJ2-3|few
TGTGCCAGCAGCTCCGGGTCCCATAGCACAGATACGCAGTATTTT
CASSSGSHSTDTQYF
>TRBD1|TRBV5-4|TRBJ1-2|-
TGTGCCAGCAGCCCCGGGACAGGGGCTCCTAACTATGGCTACACCTTC
CASSPGTGAPNYGYTF
>TRBD1|TRBV30|TRBJ1-3|-
TGTGCCTGGAGTGAGGGGGCAGCTCTACACTCTGGAAACACCATATATTTT
CAWSEGAALHSGNTIYF
>-|TRBV4-2|TRBJ2-1|-
TGTGCCAGCAGCCAGGGCCTTGGGAATGAGCAGTTCTTC
CASSQGLGNEQFF
>TRBD2|TRBV5-1|TRBJ2-3|-
TGCGCCAGCAGCTCGGATGGGGTAGCGGGGGCTACAGATACGCAGTATTTT
CASSSDGVAGATDTQYF
>-|TRBV7-9|TRBJ2-3|-
TGTGCCAGCAGCGATTCAGGGATTTTAGGAGATACGCAGTATTTT
CASSDSGILGDTQYF
>TRBD2|TRBV28|TRBJ2-1|-
TGTGCCAGCAGTTACCCGTTGGGGCTAGCGGACGAAACGTCCTACAATGAGCAGTTCTTC
CASSYPLGLADETSYNEQFF
>-|TRBV28|TRBJ1-2|-
TGTGCCAGCAGCCCTGGGGGGGGGCGAGACTATGGCTACACCTTC
CASSPGGGRDYGYTF
>TRBD1|TRBV29-1|TRBJ1-5|-
TGCAGCGTGGGGGACAGGAGTAATCAGCCCCAGCATTTT
CSVGDRSNQPQHF
>-|TRBV9|TRBJ1-1|once
TGTGCCAGCAGCGTAGGGTCGGGTATGAACACTGAAGCTTTCTTT
CASSVGSGMNTEAFF
>TRBD2|TRBV9|TRBJ2-1|-
TGTGCCAGCAGCGGCACTAGCGGGGGGGCCCTCTTC
CASSGTSGGALF
>-|TRBV3-1/TRBV3-2|TRBJ1-4|-
TGTGCCAGCAGCCAAGAGAGCGGGCCAAACCCTGGGAAACTGTTTTTT
CASSQESGPNPGKLFF
>-|TRBV19|TRBJ2-3|-
TGTGCCAGTAGTGTAAAGGGGGGGACGCAGTATTTT
CASSVKGGTQYF
>-|TRBV12-3/TRBV12-4|TRBJ1-2|-
TGTGCCAGCAGTTCCCCGTTTACCTTC
CASSSPFTF
>TRBD1|TRBV11-2|TRBJ1-2|-
TGTGCCAGCAGCGTAGGACAGGGAGGCTATGGCTACACCTTC
CASSVGQGGYGYTF
>TRBD1|TRBV6-6|TRBJ1-5|once
TGTGCCAGCAGTCGACTGGGGACAGGCCTAAATCAGCCCCAGCATTTT
CASSRLGTGLNQPQHF
>TRBD2|TRBV6-5|TRBJ2-2|-
TGTGCCAGCAGTTACTCACCTAGCGGGAGATCCGGGGAGCTGTTTTTT
CASSYSPSGRSGELFF
>-|TRBV12-3/TRBV12-4|TRBJ2-7|-
TGTGCCAGCACCCCAGGGGCAGTTGGTAAGCAGTACTTC
CASTPGAVGKQYF
>TRBD1|TRBV7-3|TRBJ2-7|-
TGTGCCAGCAGTCCGGGGCAGGGGGCATACGAGCAGTACTTC
CASSPGQGAYEQYF
>-|TRBV28|TRBJ1-4|once
TGTGCCAGCAGCCCACAGGGCGCTAATGAAAAACTGTTTTTT
CASSPQGANEKLFF
>TRBD1|TRBV5-8|TRBJ1-2|-
TGTGCCAGCAGTCAGGACAGGAACTATGGCTACACCTTC
CASSQDRNYGYTF
>TRBD1|TRBV19|TRBJ1-5|-
TGTGCCAGTAGTGTGACAGGGAGGAATCAGCCCCAGCATTTT
CASSVTGRNQPQHF
>TRBD1|TRBV6-5|TRBJ1-1|-
TGTGCCAGCAGAGACAGGGGCTGGGACACTGAAGCTTTCTTT
CASRDRGWDTEAFF
>-|TRBV10-3|TRBJ1-3|-
TGTGCCATCAACAGGGTGGGAGGAAACACCATATATTTT
CAINRVGGNTIYF
>TRBD1|TRBV10-1|TRBJ2-2|-
TGCGCCAGCAGCGCGGACAGGGGGCGTAACGGGGAGCTGTTTTTT
CASSADRGRNGELFF
>-|TRBV5-1|TRBJ2-1|-
TGCGCCAGCAGCTGGGGGACACTGAGCTCCTACAATGAGCAGTTCTTC
CASSWGTLSSYNEQFF
>-|TRBV28|TRBJ1-4|many
TGTGCCAGCAGTTTCGCAGGGCGGAACGAAAAACTGTTTTTT
CASSFAGRNEKLFF
>-|TRBV12-3/TRBV12-4|TRBJ1-3|-
TGTGCCAGCAGCTACCCTGGAAACACCATATATTTT
CASSYPGNTIYF
>-|TRBV9|TRBJ1-2|once
TGTGCCAGCAGCGTAGAGGGAGTGGGCTATGGCTACACCTTC
CASSVEGVGYGYTF
>-|TRBV9|TRBJ1-6|-
TGTGCCAGCAGCGATTCACAGGGTTCATCACCCCTCCACTTT
CASSDSQGSSPLHF
>-|TRBV19|TRBJ1-5|-
TGTGCCAGTAGTATCCCGGGATCTTTAACTCAGCCCCAGCATTTT
CASSIPGSLTQPQHF
>TRBD2|TRBV9|TRBJ2-3|-
TGTGCCAGCAGCCGGGGGGTACTAGCTGCAGATACGCAGTATTTT
CASSRGVLAADTQYF
>-|TRBV11-3|TRBJ2-1|-
TGTGCCAGCAGTTCTAGCTGGGGAAATGAGCAGTTCTTC
CASSSSWGNEQFF
>TRBD2|TRBV19|TRBJ2-5|-
TGTGCCAAAGCTACTAGCGGGAGAGAGACCCAGTACTTC
CAKATSGRETQYF
>-|TRBV2|TRBJ1-3|-
TGTGCCAGCAGTGAAGGGCCCTTCTCTGGAAACACCATATATTTT
CASSEGPFSGNTIYF
>-|TRBV9|TRBJ1-1|-
TGTGCCAGCAGCGCCAGGGACACTGAAGCTTTCTTT
CASSARDTEAFF
>-|TRBV27|TRBJ1-1|-
TGTGCCAGCAAGACGGGACAAACTAACACTGAAGCTTTCTTT
CASKTGQTNTEAFF